This T cell receptor beta chain was sequenced in a study of radiotherapy plus CTLA-4 blockade in lung cancer. Study-wide findings and caveats: Alongside interferon-beta, early blood T cell clone dynamics were reportedly the best predictor of response.

Germline CDR1 reads KGHSH; CDR2 reads LQKENI. The CDR3 is 13 residues long. Produced via immunoSEQ multiplex PCR; TCRdb's table is partial and in-frame only. In the table there are some 12,000 clones, around four fifths of which are singletons. With respect to this clone: What it binds is unknown.

The material was peripheral blood, obtained from a patient treated with radiotherapy plus ipilimumab. The rearrangement uses TRBV18 and TRBJ2-5, with D unclear. The J call may be faulty, since TRBJ2-7 better matches the DNA end. This clonotype originated in a human donor with non-small cell lung cancer that progressed on radiotherapy plus ipilimumab. This CDR3 is CASSRGPGHEQYF. The DNA of the CDR3 is TGTGCCAGCTCTCGCGGTCCCGGCCACGAGCAGTACTTC.